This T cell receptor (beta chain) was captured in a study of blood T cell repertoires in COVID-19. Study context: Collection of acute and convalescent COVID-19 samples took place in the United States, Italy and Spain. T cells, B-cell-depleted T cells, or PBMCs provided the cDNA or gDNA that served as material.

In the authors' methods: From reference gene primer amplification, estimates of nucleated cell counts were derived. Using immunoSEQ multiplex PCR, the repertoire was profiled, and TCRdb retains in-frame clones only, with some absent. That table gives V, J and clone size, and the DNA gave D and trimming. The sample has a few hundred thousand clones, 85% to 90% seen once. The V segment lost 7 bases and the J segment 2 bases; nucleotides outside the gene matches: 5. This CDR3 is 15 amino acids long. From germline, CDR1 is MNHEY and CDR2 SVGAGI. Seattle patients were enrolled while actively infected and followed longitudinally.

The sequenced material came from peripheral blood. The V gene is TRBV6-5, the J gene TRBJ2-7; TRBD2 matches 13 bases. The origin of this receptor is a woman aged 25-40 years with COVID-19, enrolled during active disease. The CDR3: CASTYGTSGAYEQYF. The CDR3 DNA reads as TGTGCCAGCACCTACGGGACTAGCGGGGCCTACGAGCAGTACTTC.